This T cell receptor beta chain was sequenced for a study of regulatory T cells in long-lasting Graves disease. In its sample, this clonotype was seen many times. Its antigen is unknown. One junction end disagrees with the germline gene, perhaps due to a read error. To make TCR beta libraries, researchers used iRepertoire HTBI primers and Arm-PCR of CDR3 regions. TCRdb processed the multiplex PCR reads anew with MiXCR; each CDR3 protein has one entry. The sample includes roughly 500,000 distinct CDR3 sequences, 12% of them seen just once. Study outcomes and limitations: Patients whose Graves' disease persisted exhibited lower TCR diversity than those newly diagnosed.

Time point noted: newly diagnosed GD, antithyroid drugs for less than 3 months. Isolated PBMC RNA provided the starting material for the TCR library. In each case, Graves' disease was diagnosed per American Thyroid Association guidelines. These data were likewise used in another study, on T cells in Graves' hyperthyroidism and ophthalmopathy. Turning to that study: Diagnosis relied on clinical symptoms, serum thyroxine and TRAb, thyroid ultrasound and orbital computed tomography.

This specimen was peripheral blood mononuclear cells (PBMCs), taken at new diagnosis, from a patient treated with antithyroid drugs. The clonotype was recovered from a woman in her twenties or thirties with Graves disease.

The chain's CDR3 is CASSYQGGSWVF. DNA for the CDR3: TGTGCCAGCAGTTACCAGGGCGGGAGCTGGGTCTTC. V and J are TRBV6-5 and TRBJ2-5; the match to TRBD2 covers 7 bases. The germline gives CDR1 MNHEY, CDR2 SVGAGI. This CDR3 is 12 amino acids long.